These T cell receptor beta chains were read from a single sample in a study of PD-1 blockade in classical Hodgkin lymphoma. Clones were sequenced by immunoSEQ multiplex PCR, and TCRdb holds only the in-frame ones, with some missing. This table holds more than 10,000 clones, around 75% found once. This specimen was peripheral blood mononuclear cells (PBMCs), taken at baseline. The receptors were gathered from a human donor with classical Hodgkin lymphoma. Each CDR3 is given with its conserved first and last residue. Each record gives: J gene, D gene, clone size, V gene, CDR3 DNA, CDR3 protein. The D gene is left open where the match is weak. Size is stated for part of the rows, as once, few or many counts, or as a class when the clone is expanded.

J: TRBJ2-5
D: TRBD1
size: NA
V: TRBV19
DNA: TGTGCCAGTAGTCACAGGGGGGAGACCCAGTACTTC
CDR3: CASSHRGETQYF

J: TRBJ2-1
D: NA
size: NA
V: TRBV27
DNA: TGTGCCAGCAGTTTATTTCCATCGACAGTTAATGAGCAGTTCTTC
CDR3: CASSLFPSTVNEQFF

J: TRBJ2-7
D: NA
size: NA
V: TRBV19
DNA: TGTGCCAGTAGTCCGTGGACTACTCATTTCTACGAGCAGTACTTC
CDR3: CASSPWTTHFYEQYF

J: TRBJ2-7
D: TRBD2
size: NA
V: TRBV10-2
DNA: TGCGCCAGCACCGGACTAGCGGAGTCCTACGAGCAGTACTTC
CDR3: CASTGLAESYEQYF

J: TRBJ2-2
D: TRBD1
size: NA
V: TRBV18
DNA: TGTGCCAGCTCGCTTACCGGGACAGGGAAGACCGGGGAGCTGTTTTTT
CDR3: CASSLTGTGKTGELFF

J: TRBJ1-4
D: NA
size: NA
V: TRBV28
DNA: TGTGCCAGCAGTACGAAGGCGATTAATGAAAAACTGTTTTTT
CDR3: CASSTKAINEKLFF

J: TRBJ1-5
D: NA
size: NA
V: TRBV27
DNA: TGTGCCAGCAGTTTATCCGCGTGGGGTAGCAATCAGCCCCAGCATTTT
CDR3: CASSLSAWGSNQPQHF

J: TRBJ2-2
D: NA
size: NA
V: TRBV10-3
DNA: TGTGCCATCAGTGAGCTTTGGCGGGATAACACCGGGGAGCTGTTTTTT
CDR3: CAISELWRDNTGELFF

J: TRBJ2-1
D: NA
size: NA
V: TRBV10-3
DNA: TGTGCCATCTCATTGGAAGCGGCCCCCTACAATGAGCAGTTCTTC
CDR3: CAISLEAAPYNEQFF

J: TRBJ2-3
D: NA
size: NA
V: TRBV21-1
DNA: TGTGCCAGCAGGACTCGGGCTACAGTCATGCAAGATACGCAGTATTTT
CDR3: CASRTRATVMQDTQYF

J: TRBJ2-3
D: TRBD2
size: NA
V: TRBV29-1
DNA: TGCAGCTCACCGGGCAGCGGGAGTATCACAGATACGCAGTATTTT
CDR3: CSSPGSGSITDTQYF

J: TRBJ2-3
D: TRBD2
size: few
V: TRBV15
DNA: TGTGCCACCAGCCTGGCGGGGGGTAGCACAGATACGCAGTATTTT
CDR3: CATSLAGGSTDTQYF

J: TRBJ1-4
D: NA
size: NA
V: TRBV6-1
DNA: TGTGCCGGGAGACGGGGTAATGAAAAACTGTTTTTT
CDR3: CAGRRGNEKLFF

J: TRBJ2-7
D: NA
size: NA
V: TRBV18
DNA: TGTGCCAGCTCACCCGTTCAGGGGGGCGAGCAGTACTTC
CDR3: CASSPVQGGEQYF

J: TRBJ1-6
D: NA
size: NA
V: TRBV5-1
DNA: TGCGCCAGCAGCTTGGAGCCCATGGCGAATTCACCCCTCCACTTT
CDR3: CASSLEPMANSPLHF

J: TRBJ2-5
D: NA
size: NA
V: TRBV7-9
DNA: TGTGCCAGCAGCGCAGGTGTAGAGACCCAGTACTTC
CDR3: CASSAGVETQYF

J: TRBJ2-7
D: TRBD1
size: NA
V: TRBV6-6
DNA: TGTGCCAGCAGTTACGTGTCGCCGGGACAGGGCTACGAGCAGTACTTC
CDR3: CASSYVSPGQGYEQYF

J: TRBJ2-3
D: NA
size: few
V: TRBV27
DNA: TGTGCCAGCAGTTTATGGCCCCTTAGCACAGATACGCAGTATTTT
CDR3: CASSLWPLSTDTQYF

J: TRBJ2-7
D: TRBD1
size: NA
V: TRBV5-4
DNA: TGTGCCAGCAGCTTGGGCGGGACAGGGACTGAGCAGTACTTC
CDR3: CASSLGGTGTEQYF

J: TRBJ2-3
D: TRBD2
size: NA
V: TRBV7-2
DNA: TGTGCCAGCAGCTTCCAAAGACTAGCGGATACGCAGTATTTT
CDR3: CASSFQRLADTQYF

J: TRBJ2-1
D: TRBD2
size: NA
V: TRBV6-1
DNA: TGTGCCAGCAGTGAGTCTGGCGGGAGGGTACATGAGCAGTTCTTC
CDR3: CASSESGGRVHEQFF

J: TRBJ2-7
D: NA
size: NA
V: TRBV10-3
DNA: TGTGCCATCAGCCGGACGGGGGCTTCCTACGAGCAGTACTTC
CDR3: CAISRTGASYEQYF

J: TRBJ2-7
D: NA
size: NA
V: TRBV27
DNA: TGTGCCAGCAGCAGAAATTCCCTCTACGAGCAGTACTTC
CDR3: CASSRNSLYEQYF

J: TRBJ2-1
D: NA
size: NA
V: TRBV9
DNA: TGTGCCAGCAGCGTCGGGGGCTCCTACAATGAGCAGTTCTTC
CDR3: CASSVGGSYNEQFF

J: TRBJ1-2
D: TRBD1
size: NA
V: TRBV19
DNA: TGTGCCAGTAGTATTTACGGACAGGGCTATGGCTACACCTTC
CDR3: CASSIYGQGYGYTF

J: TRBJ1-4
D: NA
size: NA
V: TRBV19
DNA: TGTGCCAGTAGTATCAACAGGGTTCCCAATGAAAAACTGTTTTTT
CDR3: CASSINRVPNEKLFF

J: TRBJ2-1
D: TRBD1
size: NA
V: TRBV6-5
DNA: TGTGCCAGCAGTTACCGTACAGGGACAGGGGGCAATGAGCAGTTCTTC
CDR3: CASSYRTGTGGNEQFF

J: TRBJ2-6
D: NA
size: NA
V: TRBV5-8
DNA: TGTGCCAGCAGCTCCTCGCCCGGGGCCAACGTCCTGACTTTC
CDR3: CASSSSPGANVLTF

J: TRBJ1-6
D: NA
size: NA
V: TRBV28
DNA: TGTGCCAGCAGTTTTATGTTTCCACAGGAGGATAATTCACCCCTCCACTTT
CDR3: CASSFMFPQEDNSPLHF

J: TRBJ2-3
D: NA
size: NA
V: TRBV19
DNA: TGTGCCAGTAGTATAGATGGGCAGAGCACAGATACGCAGTATTTT
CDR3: CASSIDGQSTDTQYF

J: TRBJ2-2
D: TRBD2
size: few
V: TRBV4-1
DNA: TGCGCCAGCAGCCAAGTCGTGGCTAGCGGGGGCCGCACCGGGGAGCTGTTTTTT
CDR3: CASSQVVASGGRTGELFF

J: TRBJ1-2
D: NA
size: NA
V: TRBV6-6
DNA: TGTGCCAGCAGCCAAGGACTGACCAACTATGGCTACACCTTC
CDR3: CASSQGLTNYGYTF

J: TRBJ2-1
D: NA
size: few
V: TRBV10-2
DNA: TGCGCGGGGGGCGGGGCAAGATACAATGAGCAGTTCTTC
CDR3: CAGGGARYNEQFF

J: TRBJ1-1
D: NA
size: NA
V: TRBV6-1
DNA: TGTGCCAGCACCAGGTTGGGGCTTTTGAACACTGAAGCTTTCTTT
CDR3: CASTRLGLLNTEAFF

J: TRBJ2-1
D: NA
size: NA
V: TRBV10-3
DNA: TGTGCCATCAGTGAACGGGAAAGAAATGAGCAGTTCTTC
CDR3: CAISERERNEQFF

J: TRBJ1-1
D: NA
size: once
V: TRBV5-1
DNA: TGCGCCAGCAGCTTGGAGGGGGTCGGGCGAACTGAAGCTTTCTTT
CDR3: CASSLEGVGRTEAFF

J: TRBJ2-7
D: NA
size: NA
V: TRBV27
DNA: TGTGCCAGCAGGAGGGGGACCGGGGACGCGTACGAGCAGTACTTC
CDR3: CASRRGTGDAYEQYF

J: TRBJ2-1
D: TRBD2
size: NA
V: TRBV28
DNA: TGTGCCAGCAGTTCGAGTAGCGGGACCTACAATGAGCAGTTCTTC
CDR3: CASSSSSGTYNEQFF

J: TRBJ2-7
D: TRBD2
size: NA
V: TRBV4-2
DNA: TGTGCCAGCAGCCAAGATTGGGTGCCGGGGGGACTAGCGGGAAGCTACGAGCAGTACTTC
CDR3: CASSQDWVPGGLAGSYEQYF

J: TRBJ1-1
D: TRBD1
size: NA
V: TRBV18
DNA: TGTGCCAGCTCATCAGACAGGGGGACTGAAGCTTTCTTT
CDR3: CASSSDRGTEAFF

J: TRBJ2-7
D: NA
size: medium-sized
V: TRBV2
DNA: TGTGCCAGCAGTCCTCGCAACGTCCCCCTCTCCTACGAGCAGTACTTC
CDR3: CASSPRNVPLSYEQYF

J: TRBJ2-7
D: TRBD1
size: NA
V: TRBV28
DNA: TGTGCCAGTGACAGGGGCCTCGAGCAGTACTTC
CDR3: CASDRGLEQYF

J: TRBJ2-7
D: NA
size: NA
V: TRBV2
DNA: TGTGCCAGCAGTGATGACAGCTACGAGCAGTACTTC
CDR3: CASSDDSYEQYF

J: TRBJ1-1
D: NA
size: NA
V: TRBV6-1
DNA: TGTGCCAGCAGTGACTCCCCGGGGAACACTGAAGCTTTCTTT
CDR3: CASSDSPGNTEAFF

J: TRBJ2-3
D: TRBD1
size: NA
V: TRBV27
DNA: TGTGCCAGCAGTTCAGGGGGCAGGGCAGATACGCAGTATTTT
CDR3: CASSSGGRADTQYF

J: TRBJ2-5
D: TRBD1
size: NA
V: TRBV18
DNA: TGTGCCAGCTCACCATCCAGGGGGGAGACCCAGTACTTC
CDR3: CASSPSRGETQYF

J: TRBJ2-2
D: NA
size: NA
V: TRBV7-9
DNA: TGTGCCAGCAGCTTAGTTCGTCCCCAGAACACCGGGGAGCTGTTTTTT
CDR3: CASSLVRPQNTGELFF

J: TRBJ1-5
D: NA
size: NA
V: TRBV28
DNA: TGTGCCAGCACCATACAGGGACTATGGAATCAGCCCCAGCATTTT
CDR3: CASTIQGLWNQPQHF

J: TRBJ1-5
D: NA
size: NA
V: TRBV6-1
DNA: TGTGCCAGCAGTGAAGCCGGCAAGAATCAGCCCCAGCATTTT
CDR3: CASSEAGKNQPQHF

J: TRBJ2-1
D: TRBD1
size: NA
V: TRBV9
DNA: TGTGCCAGCAGCGCCTCACCGGGACAGGCGTACAATGAGCAGTTCTTC
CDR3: CASSASPGQAYNEQFF

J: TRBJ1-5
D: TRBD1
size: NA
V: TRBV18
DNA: TGTGCCAGCTCACCATCGGGCGGGCAGGGGGCACAGCCCCAGCATTTT
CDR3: CASSPSGGQGAQPQHF

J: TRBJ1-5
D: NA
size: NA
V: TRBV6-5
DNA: TGTGCCAGCAGTTACTCAACCGGGGCAAATCAGCCCCAGCATTTT
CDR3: CASSYSTGANQPQHF

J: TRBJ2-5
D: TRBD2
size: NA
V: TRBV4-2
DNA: TGTGCCAGCAGCCCTCCGGGACTAGCGGGGGCCGCCCAGTACTTC
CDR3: CASSPPGLAGAAQYF

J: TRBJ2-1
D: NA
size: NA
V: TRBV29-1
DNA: TGCAGCGTTGATGCAGGTTACAATGAGCAGTTCTTC
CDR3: CSVDAGYNEQFF

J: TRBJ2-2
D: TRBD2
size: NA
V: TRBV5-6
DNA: TGTGCCAGCAGCTCTGACGGGACTAGCGGGAGACATTCCACCGGGGAGCTGTTTTTT
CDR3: CASSSDGTSGRHSTGELFF